The T cell receptor beta chain described here comes from a study of cytomegalovirus exposure and HLA in healthy donors. Study-wide results and limits: The classifier was said to identify cytomegalovirus status with high specificity and sensitivity. Overall, 164 TCR beta chains were annotated as cytomegalovirus-associated. Later, an analysis found that TCR clusters from the first cohort tended to co-occur in the 120 validation repertoires.

Method: immunoSEQ multiplex PCR; TCRdb's copy keeps in-frame clones and lacks some. Of hundreds of thousands of clones listed, about 90% are singletons. Note on this clone: Its antigen is unknown.

This CDR3 is 14 amino acids long. From germline, CDR1 is MNHEY and CDR2 SMNVEV (reference sequence). The V end lost 3 bases, the J end lost 0 bases, and 6 bases lay between the germline ends. This clonotype was obtained from a man in his late teens or twenties in good health and CMV-seropositive. V gene TRBV27 combines with J gene TRBJ2-1; D not certain. Sample: PBMCs. CDR3 region: CASSLGSSYNEQFF. CDR3 bases: TGTGCCAGCAGTTTGGGAAGCTCCTACAATGAGCAGTTCTTC.